These 9 T cell receptor beta chains originate from one sample sequenced in a study of T cell responses to AZD1222 COVID-19 vaccine. Profiled with immunoSEQ multiplex PCR; TCRdb holds only in-frame clones, not every one. The repertoire has 95,000 to 150,000 clones, 80% to 95% of them found once; the top ten carry 4% to 4.5%. The sample here was peripheral blood, taken 28 days after the second dose of the MenACWY control vaccine. These receptors all stem from an adult who received the MenACWY meningococcal vaccine as a control.

The DNA of the CDR3 is TGCACCAGCAGCCATGCTAGTCGTCGGTACTTC. As protein: CTSSHASRRYF. The chain carries TRBV1 and TRBJ2-5; the table's D call of TRBD2 was not tested on the DNA. TRBV1 is given as a pseudogene. This CDR3 contains 11 residues.

The chain joins TRBV12-3 or TRBV12-4 to TRBJ2-2; D gene unclear. There are 11 residues in the CDR3. The V end lost 3 bases, the J end lost 6 bases, and 2 bases lay between the germline ends. CDR3 nucleotide sequence: TGTGCCAGCAGTTTCTCCGGGGAGCTGTTTTTT. This codes for CASSFSGELFF.

The chain employs TRBV27 and TRBJ2-7; 12 nucleotides match TRBD2. From germline, CDR1 is MNHEY and CDR2 SMNVEV (reference sequence). After removal of 3 bases from V and 4 bases from J, the junction contained 1 base not matched to a gene. CDR3 size: 14 residues. Here the CDR3 reads CASSFGLAGYEQYF. The CDR3 DNA sequence: TGTGCCAGCAGTTTTGGACTAGCGGGGTACGAGCAGTACTTC.

The chain has TRBV30 and TRBJ1-2; D remains ambiguous. Trimming left V 1 base short and J 8 bases short, with 14 bases between. The germline gives CDR1 GTSNPN, CDR2 SVGIG (reference sequence). The CDR3 runs to 13 residues. In DNA, the CDR3 is TGTGCCTGGAGTGCCTGGACGGGGATGGGCTACACCTTC. Amino acid sequence: CAWSAWTGMGYTF.

This clone has just one count. The rearrangement links TRBV19 to TRBJ2-1; D possibly corresponds to TRBD1 (6 bases). CDR1 and CDR2 (germline): LNHDA, SQIVND (reference sequence). The V and J ends lost 1 base and 5 bases respectively, with 12 bases between them. The CDR3 contains 15 residues. In DNA, the CDR3 is TGTGCCAGTAGTATAGGAGCGCAGGGGAACAATGAGCAGTTCTTC. This translates into CASSIGAQGNNEQFF.

The CDR3 reads CASKGLQGAYEQYF. CDR3 nucleotides: TGTGCCAGCAAAGGTCTCCAGGGGGCTTACGAGCAGTACTTC. The rearrangement joins TRBV6-4 to TRBJ2-7; 8 nucleotides match TRBD1. The CDR3 consists of 14 residues. In germline, CDR1 is MRHNA, CDR2 SNTAGT. With 7 bases clipped from V and 4 bases from J, the junction kept 9 bases outside the gene matches.

The chain couples TRBV6-2 or TRBV6-3 to TRBJ1-5, with D hard to call. V gave up 1 base and J gave up 2 bases, with 12 bases separating them. In germline, CDR1 is MNHEY, CDR2 SVGEGT. The CDR3 spans 16 residues. This CDR3 is CASSYLAGAGNQPQHF. The CDR3 DNA reads TGTGCCAGCAGTTACTTAGCAGGTGCCGGCAATCAGCCCCAGCATTTT.

The V call is TRBV6-5, the J call TRBJ2-6; D unresolved. CDR3 length: 16 amino acids. Germline CDR1 and CDR2: MNHEY and SVGAGI. The V end lost 0 bases, the J end lost 2 bases, and 8 bases lay between the germline ends. The CDR3 reads CASSYSLGAGANVLTF. CDR3 DNA: TGTGCCAGCAGTTACTCGCTGGGCGCTGGGGCCAACGTCCTGACTTTC.

The chain uses TRBV3-1 (or the pseudogene TRBV3-2) and TRBJ2-3; TRBD2 matches at 7 bases. This CDR3 region has 13 residues. V lost 4 bases to trimming and J lost 6 bases; unmatched junction nucleotides: 4. The germline gives CDR1 LGHDT, CDR2 YNNKEL (reference sequence). CDR3 DNA sequence: TGTGCCAGCAGCCGACTAGCACTGGATACGCAGTATTTT. Translating gives CASSRLALDTQYF.